These T cell receptor beta chains were read from a single sample in a study of T cells after yellow fever vaccination. TCRdb itself ran the 5' RACE reads through MiXCR, one entry per CDR3 protein. Among 250,000 to 400,000 distinct CDR3 sequences listed, around 4.4% were seen once. This specimen consisted of PBMCs, obtained 15 days after the yellow fever booster vaccination. All receptors come from a young man who received the YFV17D yellow fever vaccine. The CDR3 runs from the conserved cysteine through the conserved F or W. A D gene is named only where the DNA matches it firmly. The listing skips clone size in some rows; elsewhere it reads once, few, many or a size class.

v_gene,d_gene,abundance,j_gene,CDR3aa,CDR3nt
TRBV12-3/TRBV12-4,TRBD2,many,TRBJ2-1,CASRQSLAGLNEQFF,TGTGCCAGCAGACAATCTCTAGCGGGTCTCAATGAGCAGTTCTTC
TRBV28,-,many,TRBJ1-1,CASKHRVLSEAFF,TGTGCCAGCAAGCACAGGGTGTTGTCTGAAGCTTTCTTT
TRBV5-1,-,-,TRBJ1-2,CASSLGGLDGYTF,TGCGCCAGCAGCTTGGGAGGGTTAGATGGCTACACCTTC
TRBV7-9,-,few,TRBJ1-1,CASSLRGVTEAFF,TGTGCCAGCAGCTTACGCGGTGTGACTGAAGCTTTCTTT
TRBV11-2,-,few,TRBJ2-3,CASRGFYTDTQYF,TGTGCCAGCAGGGGGTTCTATACGGATACGCAGTATTTT
TRBV12-3/TRBV12-4,TRBD1,few,TRBJ1-5,CASKTGGLNQPQHF,TGTGCCAGCAAAACAGGGGGCCTCAATCAGCCCCAGCATTTT
TRBV7-2,TRBD1,few,TRBJ2-2,CASSPWTGGITGELFF,TGTGCCAGCAGCCCCTGGACAGGGGGCATCACCGGGGAGCTGTTTTTT
TRBV12-3/TRBV12-4,-,many,TRBJ2-6,CASSTTGTGANVLTF,TGTGCCAGCAGCACTACAGGGACTGGGGCCAACGTCCTGACTTTC
TRBV19,-,-,TRBJ2-1,CASSADWTRNPRGEQFF,TGTGCCAGTAGTGCTGATTGGACAAGGAACCCCCGCGGAGAGCAGTTCTTC
TRBV7-2,-,many,TRBJ2-2,CASSGRNTGELFF,TGTGCCAGCAGCGGCAGGAACACCGGGGAGCTGTTTTTT
TRBV9,TRBD2,-,TRBJ2-5,CACSVGGGRETQYF,TGTGCCTGCAGCGTTGGCGGGGGGAGGGAGACCCAGTACTTC
TRBV7-6,TRBD1,many,TRBJ2-5,CASSLGPGQVRGKETQYF,TGTGCCAGCAGCTTAGGGCCGGGACAGGTTCGGGGGAAAGAGACCCAGTACTTC
TRBV20-1,-,-,TRBJ2-1,CSARGRASSYNEQFF,TGCAGTGCTAGGGGCAGGGCGAGCTCCTACAATGAGCAGTTCTTC
TRBV21-1,-,few,TRBJ1-2,CASSPRTGGDYGYTF,TGTGCCAGCAGCCCGCGGACAGGGGGCGACTATGGCTACACCTTC
TRBV7-2,-,-,TRBJ1-2,CASSSGLPNYGYTF,TGTGCCAGCAGCTCGGGTCTACCTAACTATGGCTACACCTTC
TRBV4-3,-,many,TRBJ2-2,CASSQDSATYTGELFF,TGCGCCAGCAGCCAAGATTCGGCCACCTACACCGGGGAGCTGTTTTTT
TRBV7-9,-,few,TRBJ2-5,CASSFTGWAETQYF,TGTGCCAGCAGCTTCACAGGGTGGGCAGAGACCCAGTACTTC
TRBV4-2,TRBD1,many,TRBJ2-7,CASSQDRFKNEQYF,TGTGCCAGCAGCCAGGACAGGTTCAAAAACGAGCAGTACTTC
TRBV29-1,-,many,TRBJ2-1,CSVVGSWSYNEQFF,TGCAGCGTTGTCGGGAGCTGGTCCTACAATGAGCAGTTCTTC
TRBV19,-,-,TRBJ1-1,CASNDFPGNTEAFF,TGTGCCAGTAACGACTTTCCGGGTAACACTGAAGCTTTCTTT
TRBV21-1,-,few,TRBJ1-3,CASSKAHEYSGNTIYF,TGTGCCAGCAGCAAAGCGCACGAGTACTCTGGAAACACCATATATTTT
TRBV12-3/TRBV12-4,TRBD2,many,TRBJ2-7,CASRQPGLGEQYF,TGTGCCAGCAGACAACCGGGACTAGGCGAGCAGTACTTC
TRBV7-8,TRBD1,many,TRBJ2-3,CASSSGTGSRSTDTQYF,TGTGCCAGCAGCTCGGGGACAGGAAGTAGAAGCACAGATACGCAGTATTTT
TRBV5-4,-,few,TRBJ1-4,CASSLQGSEKLFF,TGTGCCAGCAGCTTGCAGGGGAGTGAAAAACTGTTTTTT
TRBV20-1,-,-,TRBJ2-7,CSARVVPGQHYEQYF,TGCAGTGCTAGAGTTGTGCCGGGCCAGCACTACGAGCAGTACTTC
TRBV7-9,TRBD2,-,TRBJ2-1,CASRRAGGESYNEQFF,TGTGCCAGCAGAAGAGCGGGGGGGGAGTCCTACAATGAGCAGTTCTTC
TRBV7-6,-,-,TRBJ1-5,CASSSGTAKPQHF,TGTGCCAGCAGTTCCGGGACGGCGAAGCCCCAGCATTTT
TRBV5-1,TRBD2,many,TRBJ2-1,CASSSGLAGVSSYNEQFF,TGCGCCAGCAGCTCGGGACTAGCGGGGGTTAGCTCCTACAATGAGCAGTTCTTC
TRBV4-1,TRBD1,-,TRBJ2-3,CASSLWLRTGTSGTDTQYF,TGCGCCAGCAGCCTTTGGCTCAGGACAGGGACGTCTGGCACAGATACGCAGTATTTT
TRBV29-1,-,-,TRBJ1-5,CSVAMVGSNQPQHF,TGCAGCGTTGCCATGGTGGGGAGCAATCAGCCCCAGCATTTT
TRBV7-9,TRBD2,many,TRBJ2-3,CASSRTSGDKLYF,TGTGCCAGCAGCCGGACTAGCGGGGATAAACTATATTTT
TRBV5-6,-,-,TRBJ1-2,CASSTQGFYGYTF,TGTGCCAGCAGTACACAGGGTTTCTATGGCTACACCTTC
TRBV7-2,-,many,TRBJ1-6,CASSSGSIYYNSPLHF,TGTGCCAGCAGCTCCGGCTCCATTTACTATAATTCACCCCTCCACTTT
TRBV12-3/TRBV12-4,-,many,TRBJ2-1,CASRDLAGLFF,TGTGCCAGCAGGGACCTGGCTGGGCTGTTCTTC
TRBV5-5,-,many,TRBJ2-4,CASSLDVNIQYF,TGTGCCAGCAGCTTGGACGTAAACATTCAGTACTTC
TRBV4-1,-,few,TRBJ1-5,CASSQGDQTSAPQHF,TGCGCCAGCAGCCAAGGGGACCAGACATCCGCGCCCCAGCATTTT